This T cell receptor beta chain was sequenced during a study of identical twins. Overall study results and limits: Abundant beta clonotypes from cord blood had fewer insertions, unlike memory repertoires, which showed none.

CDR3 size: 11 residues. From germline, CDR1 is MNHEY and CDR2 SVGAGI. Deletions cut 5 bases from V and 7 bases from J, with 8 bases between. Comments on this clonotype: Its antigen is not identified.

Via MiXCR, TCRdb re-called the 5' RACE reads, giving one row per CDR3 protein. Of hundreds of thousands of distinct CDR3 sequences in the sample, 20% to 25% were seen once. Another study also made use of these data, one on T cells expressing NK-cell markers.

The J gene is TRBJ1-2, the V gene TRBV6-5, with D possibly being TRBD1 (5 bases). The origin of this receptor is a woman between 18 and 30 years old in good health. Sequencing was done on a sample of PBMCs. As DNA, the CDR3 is TGTGCCAGCAGTAAGGGGAGTGGCTACACCTTC. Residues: CASSKGSGYTF.